The present entry profiles one T cell receptor (beta chain) with its context. These data belong to a study of blood T cell repertoires in COVID-19. Germline V gives CDR1 SGHVS, CDR2 FNYEAQ. V trimming: 6 bases; J trimming: 9 bases; junction bases outside the gene matches: 17. This CDR3 region has 17 residues. Methods used by the authors: Reference gene primer amplification yielded estimated nucleated cell counts. This table comes from immunoSEQ multiplex PCR, and its TCRdb copy is limited to in-frame clones, with some not included. V, J and clone size reflect that table, while D and trimming were determined from the DNA. The data show fewer than 350,000 clones, under 90% seen once.

The sample taken for sequencing was PBMCs or T cells enriched from blood (not recorded which). This chain links TRBV7-6 with TRBJ2-1; 10 positions match TRBD2. The TCR originated in a woman in her forties who had recovered from COVID-19. The chain's CDR3 is CASSFQPASGRFGEQFF. The CDR3 DNA sequence: TGTGCCAGCAGTTTTCAACCCGCTAGCGGGAGATTCGGTGAGCAGTTCTTC.